These T cell receptor beta chains were read from a single sample in a study of blood T cell repertoires in COVID-19. Some clones are missing from TCRdb's copy, which holds only in-frame ones; the method was immunoSEQ multiplex PCR. The sample has some 200,000 clones, roughly 84% seen once. Sequencing used peripheral blood. These receptors originate from a woman aged 60-75 years with acute or convalescent COVID-19. CDR3s include the opening cysteine and the closing phenylalanine or tryptophan. D genes are given only for firm matches. Only part of the rows carry a size: once, few, many, or a class if the clone is expanded.

clone_size,j_call,d_call,v_call,cdr3_nt,cdr3_aa
-,TRBJ2-2,-,TRBV7-6,TGTGCCAGTTCCCGGGGGAACACCGGGGAGCTGTTTTTT,CASSRGNTGELFF
-,TRBJ2-7,TRBD2,TRBV2,TGTGCCAGCAGGCCCCTAGGACGGGAGGCCTACGAGCAGTACTTC,CASRPLGREAYEQYF
-,TRBJ1-2,TRBD1,TRBV4-3,TGCGCCAGCAGCCAAGATTTCACAGGGGGGACCGCTAACTATGGCTACACCTTC,CASSQDFTGGTANYGYTF
once,TRBJ2-2,-,TRBV28,TGTGCCAGCAGCACCCCGACAGGGAACACCGGGGAGCTGTTTTTT,CASSTPTGNTGELFF
-,TRBJ2-3,-,TRBV18,TGTGCCAGCTCACCAAGCGCGGCGCCGGGAGATACGCAGTATTTT,CASSPSAAPGDTQYF
-,TRBJ2-1,-,TRBV5-6,TGTGCCAGCACCCCTACGAGCTACAATGAGCAGTTCTTC,CASTPTSYNEQFF
-,TRBJ2-5,-,TRBV11-2,TGTGCCAGCAGCTCGGCAGGGGTAGAGACCCAGTACTTC,CASSSAGVETQYF
-,TRBJ1-1,-,TRBV11-3,TGTGCCAGCAGCTTAGATGGGGGGGCCAACACTGAAGCTTTCTTT,CASSLDGGANTEAFF
-,TRBJ2-7,-,TRBV4-2,TGTGCCAGCAGCCAAGAGCGCGCTTCCTACGAGCAGTACTTC,CASSQERASYEQYF
-,TRBJ2-1,TRBD1,TRBV3-1/TRBV3-2,TGTGCCAGCAGCCAAGATGTGAGGACAGGGGTCCACAATGAGCAGTTCTTC,CASSQDVRTGVHNEQFF
-,TRBJ1-1,-,TRBV12-3/TRBV12-4,TGTGCCAGCAGCGACAGCTTTCCAGCTTTCTTT,CASSDSFPAFF
-,TRBJ2-5,-,TRBV10-2,TGCGCCAGCACCGAGGAGGGTCGGGGGGCATATGAGACCCAGTACTTC,CASTEEGRGAYETQYF
-,TRBJ1-6,TRBD1,TRBV6-5,TGTGCCAGCAGTTCAGCGAGGGGGCATAATTCACCCCTCCACTTT,CASSSARGHNSPLHF
-,TRBJ1-1,TRBD1,TRBV12-3/TRBV12-4,TGTGCCACCGAGGGGGCTAGCACTGAAGCTTTCTTT,CATEGASTEAFF
-,TRBJ1-2,-,TRBV3-1/TRBV3-2,TGTGCCAGCAAGGGGGAAGCCGGTGGCTACACCTTC,CASKGEAGGYTF
-,TRBJ1-6,TRBD1,TRBV15,TGTGCCACCAGCAGGGCCGGGACAGGGCCCCTCCACTTT,CATSRAGTGPLHF
-,TRBJ1-6,TRBD1,TRBV6-5,TGTGCCAGCAGGGAGGGGGCATGGTCACCCCTCCACTTT,CASREGAWSPLHF
-,TRBJ1-2,-,TRBV10-2,TGCGCCAGCAGTGGTCTGGGCCAAACATCTAACTATGGCTACACCTTC,CASSGLGQTSNYGYTF
-,TRBJ1-2,-,TRBV29-1,TGCAGCGTGAAACTGACAGGTATCTATGGCTACACCTTC,CSVKLTGIYGYTF
-,TRBJ1-3,TRBD1,TRBV4-2,TGTGCCAGCAGCCAATTAGGGACAGGGGGCTCTGGAAACACCATATATTTT,CASSQLGTGGSGNTIYF
-,TRBJ1-1,TRBD1,TRBV10-3,TGTGCCATCAGTGAGTCTTCCAGGGGGGAAGCTTTCTTT,CAISESSRGEAFF
-,TRBJ2-3,-,TRBV28,TGTGCCAGCAGTTCAGCGGCAGATACGCAGTATTTT,CASSSAADTQYF
-,TRBJ1-4,TRBD1,TRBV5-6,TGTGCCAGCAGCGATCAGGGGGCAGCTAATGAAAAACTGTTTTTT,CASSDQGAANEKLFF
-,TRBJ2-7,TRBD1,TRBV10-3,TGTGCCATCGGGCCAGGGGGCTCAAGCGAGCAGTACTTC,CAIGPGGSSEQYF
-,TRBJ2-5,-,TRBV7-2,TGTGCCAGCAGCTTAGGGCGGGGGCTCCTCCAAGAGACCCAGTACTTC,CASSLGRGLLQETQYF
-,TRBJ1-6,TRBD1,TRBV5-1,TGCGCCAGCAGCTTGGGGACAGGGAGGAATAATTCACCCCTCCACTTT,CASSLGTGRNNSPLHF
-,TRBJ2-5,TRBD1,TRBV5-1,TGCGCCAGCTCATCAGGGACAGGCCAAGAGACCCAGTACTTC,CASSSGTGQETQYF
-,TRBJ1-6,TRBD1,TRBV6-5,TGTGCCAGCAGTACTCGACAGGGTGGTAATTCACCCCTCCACTTT,CASSTRQGGNSPLHF
-,TRBJ1-1,-,TRBV30,TGTGCCTGGTTATCCGTTGGGCATATGAACACTGAAGCTTTCTTT,CAWLSVGHMNTEAFF
-,TRBJ1-2,TRBD1,TRBV2,TGTGCCACCACAGGGGCCAGCTATGGCTACACCTTC,CATTGASYGYTF
-,TRBJ2-1,TRBD2,TRBV19,TGTGCCAGTACCCCATACGGGGGGGTCAATGAGCAGTTCTTC,CASTPYGGVNEQFF
-,TRBJ2-2,-,TRBV5-1,TGCGCCAGCAGCTTGGGAGGGACGAACACCGGGGAGCTGTTTTTT,CASSLGGTNTGELFF
-,TRBJ1-4,-,TRBV5-1,TGCGCCAGCAGCTTGGGCGGGCCAAGGGCACGTGAAAAACTGTTTTTT,CASSLGGPRAREKLFF
-,TRBJ1-2,-,TRBV5-6,TGTGCCAGCAGCTTGGCAGGATTTAATTATGGCTACACCTTC,CASSLAGFNYGYTF
-,TRBJ2-7,TRBD1,TRBV10-3,TGTGCCATCAGCCGGGGACAGGACGAACTCTACGAGCAGTACTTC,CAISRGQDELYEQYF
-,TRBJ2-3,TRBD2,TRBV3-1/TRBV3-2,TGTGCCAGCAGCCAAGGGCTAGCGGGGATAGATACGCAGTATTTT,CASSQGLAGIDTQYF
-,TRBJ1-1,-,TRBV28,TGTGCCAGCAGTTTGAAGGGGAGGCGAGCTTTCTTT,CASSLKGRRAFF
-,TRBJ1-2,TRBD1,TRBV19,TGTGCCAGTAGTATCAAGAAGACAGGGTCTTCCTATGGCTACACCTTC,CASSIKKTGSSYGYTF
-,TRBJ1-2,TRBD1,TRBV2,TGTGCCAGCAGTGAAAGGGGACAGGGGGACTATGGCTACACCTTC,CASSERGQGDYGYTF
-,TRBJ2-3,-,TRBV5-4,TGTGCCACCTCGGGGTCAGATACGCAGTATTTT,CATSGSDTQYF
-,TRBJ2-7,-,TRBV12-3/TRBV12-4,TGTGCCAGCAGTGGAGGTAGCTCCTACGAGCAGTACTTC,CASSGGSSYEQYF
-,TRBJ2-7,TRBD2,TRBV3-1/TRBV3-2,TGTGCCAGCAGCCAAAGCCTAGCGGGGGGCTACGAGCAGTACTTC,CASSQSLAGGYEQYF
many,TRBJ1-6,TRBD1,TRBV27,TGTGCCAGCAGTGTGACAGGGGGCAATTCACCCCTCCACTTT,CASSVTGGNSPLHF
few,TRBJ1-4,TRBD1,TRBV19,TGTGCCAGTAGTGACAGGGGACCGGAAAAACTGTTTTTT,CASSDRGPEKLFF
-,TRBJ1-1,-,TRBV4-3,TGCGCCAGCAGCCAAGACCGCGTCAGGACTGAAGCTTTCTTT,CASSQDRVRTEAFF
-,TRBJ1-1,TRBD1,TRBV12-3/TRBV12-4,TGTGCCAGCAGTTTTCACAGGGGGGCGGAAGCTTTCTTT,CASSFHRGAEAFF
-,TRBJ1-4,TRBD1,TRBV6-5,TGTGCCAGCAGACTAACAGGGGGAACTAATGAAAAACTGTTTTTT,CASRLTGGTNEKLFF
-,TRBJ1-2,TRBD1,TRBV4-3,TGCGCCAGCAGCCAAGAAGACAGGGGACGTGGCTACACCTTC,CASSQEDRGRGYTF
-,TRBJ2-3,TRBD2,TRBV14,TGTGCCAGCAGCCAAATGTCCGGGAGGGAGGGACAATATTACACAGATACGCAGTATTTT,CASSQMSGREGQYYTDTQYF
-,TRBJ2-5,TRBD2,TRBV5-1,TGCGCCAGCAGCTTTTCGCGGGGGGCACCCGAGACCCAGTACTTC,CASSFSRGAPETQYF
-,TRBJ2-2,-,TRBV11-3,TGTGCCAGCAGCGGAGGGGGGGAGCTGTTTTTT,CASSGGGELFF
-,TRBJ1-6,-,TRBV2,TGTGCCAGCAGTGAAGGGAGGAATTCACCCCTCCACTTT,CASSEGRNSPLHF
-,TRBJ1-1,-,TRBV5-1,TGCGCCAGCACCCGCCGAGGAGAGAACACTGAAGCTTTCTTT,CASTRRGENTEAFF
-,TRBJ2-1,TRBD1,TRBV12-3/TRBV12-4,TGTGCCAGCAGCCGGACAGGGGACGAGTTCTTC,CASSRTGDEFF